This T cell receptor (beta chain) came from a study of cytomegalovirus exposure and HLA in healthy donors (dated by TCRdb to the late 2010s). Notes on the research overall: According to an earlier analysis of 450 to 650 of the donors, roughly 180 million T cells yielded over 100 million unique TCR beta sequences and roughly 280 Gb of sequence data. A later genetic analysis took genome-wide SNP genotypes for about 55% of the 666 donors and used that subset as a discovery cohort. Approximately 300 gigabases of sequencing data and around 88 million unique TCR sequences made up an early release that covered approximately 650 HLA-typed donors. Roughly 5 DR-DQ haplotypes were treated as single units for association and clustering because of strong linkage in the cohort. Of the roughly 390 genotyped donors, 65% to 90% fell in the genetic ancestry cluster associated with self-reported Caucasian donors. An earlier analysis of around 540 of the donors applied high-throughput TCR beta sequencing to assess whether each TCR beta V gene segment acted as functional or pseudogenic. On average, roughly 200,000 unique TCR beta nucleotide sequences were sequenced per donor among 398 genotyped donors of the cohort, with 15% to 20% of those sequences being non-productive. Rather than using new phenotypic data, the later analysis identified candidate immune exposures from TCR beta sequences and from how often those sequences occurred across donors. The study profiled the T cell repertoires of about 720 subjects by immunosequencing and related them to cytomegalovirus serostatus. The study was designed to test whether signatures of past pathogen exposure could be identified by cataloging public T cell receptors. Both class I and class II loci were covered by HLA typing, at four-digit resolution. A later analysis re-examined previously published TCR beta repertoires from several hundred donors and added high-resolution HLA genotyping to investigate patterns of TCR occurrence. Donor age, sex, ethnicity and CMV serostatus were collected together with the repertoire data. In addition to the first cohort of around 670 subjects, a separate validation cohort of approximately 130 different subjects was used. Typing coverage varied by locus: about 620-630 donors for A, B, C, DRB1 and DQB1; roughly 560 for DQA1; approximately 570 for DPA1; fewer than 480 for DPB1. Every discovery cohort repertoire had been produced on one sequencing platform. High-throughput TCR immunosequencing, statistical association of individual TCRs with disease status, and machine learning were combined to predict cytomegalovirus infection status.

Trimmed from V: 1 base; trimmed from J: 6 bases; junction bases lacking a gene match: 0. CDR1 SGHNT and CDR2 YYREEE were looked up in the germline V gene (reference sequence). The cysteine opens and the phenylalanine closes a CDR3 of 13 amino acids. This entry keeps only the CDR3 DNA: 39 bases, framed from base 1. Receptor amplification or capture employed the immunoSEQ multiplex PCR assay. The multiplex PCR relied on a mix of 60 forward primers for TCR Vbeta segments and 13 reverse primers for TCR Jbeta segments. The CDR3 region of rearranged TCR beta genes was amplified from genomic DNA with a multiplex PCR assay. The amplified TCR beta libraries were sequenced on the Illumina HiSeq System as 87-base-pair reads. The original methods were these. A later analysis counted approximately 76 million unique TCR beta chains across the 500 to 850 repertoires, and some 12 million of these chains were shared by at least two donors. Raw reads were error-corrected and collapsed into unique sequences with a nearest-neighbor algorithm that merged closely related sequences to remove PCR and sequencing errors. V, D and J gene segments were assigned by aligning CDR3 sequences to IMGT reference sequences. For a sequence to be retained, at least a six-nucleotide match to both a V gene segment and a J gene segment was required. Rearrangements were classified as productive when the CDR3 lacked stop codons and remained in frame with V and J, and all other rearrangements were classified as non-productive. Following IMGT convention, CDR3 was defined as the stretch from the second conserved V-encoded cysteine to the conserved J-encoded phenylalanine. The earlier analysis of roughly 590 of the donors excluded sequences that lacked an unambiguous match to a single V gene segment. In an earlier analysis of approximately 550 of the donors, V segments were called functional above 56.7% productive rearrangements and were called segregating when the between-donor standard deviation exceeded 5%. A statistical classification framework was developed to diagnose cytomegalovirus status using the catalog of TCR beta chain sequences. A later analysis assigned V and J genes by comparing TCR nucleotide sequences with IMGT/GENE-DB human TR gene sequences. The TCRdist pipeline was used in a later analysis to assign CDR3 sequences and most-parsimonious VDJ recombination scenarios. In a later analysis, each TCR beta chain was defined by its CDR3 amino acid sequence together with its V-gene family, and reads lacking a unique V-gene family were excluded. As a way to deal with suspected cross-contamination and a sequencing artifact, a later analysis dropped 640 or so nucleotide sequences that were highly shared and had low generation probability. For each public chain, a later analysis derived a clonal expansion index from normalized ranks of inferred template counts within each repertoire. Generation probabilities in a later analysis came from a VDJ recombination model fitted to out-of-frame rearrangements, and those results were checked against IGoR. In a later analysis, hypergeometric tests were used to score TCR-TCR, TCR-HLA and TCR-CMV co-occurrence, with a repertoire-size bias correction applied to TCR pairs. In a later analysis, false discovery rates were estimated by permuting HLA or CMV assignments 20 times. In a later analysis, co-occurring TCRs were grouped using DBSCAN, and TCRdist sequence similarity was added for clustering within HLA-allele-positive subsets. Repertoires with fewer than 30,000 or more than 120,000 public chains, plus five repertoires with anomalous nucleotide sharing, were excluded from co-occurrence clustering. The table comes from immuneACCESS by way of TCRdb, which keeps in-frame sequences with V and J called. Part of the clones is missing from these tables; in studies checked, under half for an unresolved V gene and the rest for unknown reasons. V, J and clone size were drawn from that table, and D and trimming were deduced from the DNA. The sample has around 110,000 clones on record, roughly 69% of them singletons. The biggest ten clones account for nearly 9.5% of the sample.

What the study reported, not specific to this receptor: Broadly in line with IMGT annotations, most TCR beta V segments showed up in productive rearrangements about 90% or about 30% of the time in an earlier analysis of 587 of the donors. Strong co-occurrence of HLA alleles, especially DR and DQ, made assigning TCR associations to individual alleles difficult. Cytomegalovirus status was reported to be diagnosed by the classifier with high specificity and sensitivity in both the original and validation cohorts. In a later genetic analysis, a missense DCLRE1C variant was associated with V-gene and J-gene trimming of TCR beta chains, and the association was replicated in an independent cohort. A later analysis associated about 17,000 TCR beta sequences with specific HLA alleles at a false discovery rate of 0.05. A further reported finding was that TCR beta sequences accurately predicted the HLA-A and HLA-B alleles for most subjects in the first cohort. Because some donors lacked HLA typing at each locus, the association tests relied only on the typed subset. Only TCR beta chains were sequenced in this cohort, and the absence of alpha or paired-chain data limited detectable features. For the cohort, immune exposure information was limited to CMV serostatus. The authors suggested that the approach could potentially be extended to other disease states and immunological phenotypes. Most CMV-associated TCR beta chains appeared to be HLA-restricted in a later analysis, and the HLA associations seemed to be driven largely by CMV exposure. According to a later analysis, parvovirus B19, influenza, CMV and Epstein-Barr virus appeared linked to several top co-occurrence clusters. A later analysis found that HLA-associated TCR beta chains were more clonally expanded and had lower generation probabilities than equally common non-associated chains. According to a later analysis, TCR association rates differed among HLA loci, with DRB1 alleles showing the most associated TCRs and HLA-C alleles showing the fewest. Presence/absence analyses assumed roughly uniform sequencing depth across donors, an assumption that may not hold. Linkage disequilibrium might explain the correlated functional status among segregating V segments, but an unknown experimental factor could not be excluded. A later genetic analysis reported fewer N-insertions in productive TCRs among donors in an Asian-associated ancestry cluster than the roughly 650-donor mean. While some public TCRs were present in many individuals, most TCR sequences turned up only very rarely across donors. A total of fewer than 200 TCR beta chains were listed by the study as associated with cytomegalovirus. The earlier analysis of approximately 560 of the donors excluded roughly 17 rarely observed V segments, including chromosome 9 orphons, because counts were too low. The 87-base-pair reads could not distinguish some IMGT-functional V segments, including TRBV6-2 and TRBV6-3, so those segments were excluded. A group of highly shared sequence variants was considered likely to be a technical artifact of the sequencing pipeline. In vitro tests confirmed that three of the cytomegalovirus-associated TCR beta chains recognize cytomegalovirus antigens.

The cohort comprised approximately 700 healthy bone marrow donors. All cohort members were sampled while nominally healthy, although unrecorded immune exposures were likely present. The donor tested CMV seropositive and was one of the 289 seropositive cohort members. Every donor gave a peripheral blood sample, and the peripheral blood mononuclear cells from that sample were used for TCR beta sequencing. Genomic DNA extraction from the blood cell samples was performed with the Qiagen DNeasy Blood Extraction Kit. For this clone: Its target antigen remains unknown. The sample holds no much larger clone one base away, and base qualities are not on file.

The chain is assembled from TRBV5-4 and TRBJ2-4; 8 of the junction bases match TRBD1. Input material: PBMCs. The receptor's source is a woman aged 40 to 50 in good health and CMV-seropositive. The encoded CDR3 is CASSLTGGNIQYF. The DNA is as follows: TGTGCCAGCAGCTTGACAGGGGGAAACATTCAGTACTTC.